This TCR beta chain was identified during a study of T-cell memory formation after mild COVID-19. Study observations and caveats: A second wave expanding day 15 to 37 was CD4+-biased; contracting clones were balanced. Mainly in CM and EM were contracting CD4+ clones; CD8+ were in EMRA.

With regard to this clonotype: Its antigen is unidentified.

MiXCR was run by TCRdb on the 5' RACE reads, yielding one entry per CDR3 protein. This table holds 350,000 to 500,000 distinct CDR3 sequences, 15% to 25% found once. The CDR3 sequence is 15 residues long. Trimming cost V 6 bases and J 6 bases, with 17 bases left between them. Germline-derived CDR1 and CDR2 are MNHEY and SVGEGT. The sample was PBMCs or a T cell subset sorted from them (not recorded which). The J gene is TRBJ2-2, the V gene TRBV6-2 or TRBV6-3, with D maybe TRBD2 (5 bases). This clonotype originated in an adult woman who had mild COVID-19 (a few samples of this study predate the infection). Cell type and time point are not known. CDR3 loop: CASSPTRAGAGELFF. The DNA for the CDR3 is TGTGCCAGCAGCCCCACTAGGGCCGGTGCCGGGGAGCTGTTTTTT.